One sample yielded the 31 T cell receptor beta chains listed below, sequenced in a study of cytomegalovirus exposure and HLA in healthy donors. PCR primers comprised 60 Vbeta and 13 Jbeta primers. Profiling relied on immunoSEQ multiplex PCR, and the TCRdb table lists in-frame clones only, not all of them. The sample lists fewer than 200,000 clones, over 60% seen once, with less than 1.6% in the top ten. Sequenced input: PBMCs. Every receptor here comes from a girl under 18 in good health and CMV-seronegative.

Only one count was recorded for this clone. The genes are TRBV6-1 and TRBJ2-7, with 8 bases identical to TRBD1. Looked up from germline, CDR1 is MNHNS and CDR2 is SASEGT. After removal of 7 bases from V and 5 bases from J, the junction contained 10 bases not matched to a gene. The CDR3 is 14 amino acids. Written as DNA, the CDR3 is TGTGCCAGCACCTCCCTGACAGGGGCCCACGAGCAGTACTTC. It encodes CASTSLTGAHEQYF.

This chain joins TRBV4-1 and TRBJ2-3, with TRBD2 matching over 10 bases. Trimming cost V 4 bases and J 5 bases; bases outside gene matches: 12. The CDR3 loop spans 17 amino acids. Germline assignment: CDR1 MGHRA and CDR2 YSYEKL. DNA of the CDR3: TGCGCCAGCAGCCGCCTGACCACTAGCGGGGTGGGAGATACGCAGTATTTT. Its translation: CASSRLTTSGVGDTQYF.

This clone was observed a single time. This chain uses TRBV6-4 with TRBJ2-1; 8 positions agree with TRBD2. The CDR3 sequence is 16 residues long. Trimming cost V 5 bases and J 0 bases; bases outside gene matches: 6. Germline loops: CDR1 MRHNA, CDR2 SNTAGT. In DNA form, the CDR3 reads TGTGCCAGCAGTCCACTAGCGGAGAGCTCCTACAATGAGCAGTTCTTC. Its protein product is CASSPLAESSYNEQFF.

The chain carries TRBV5-1 and TRBJ1-4; D is perhaps TRBD1 (6 bases). Trimming removed 6 bases at V and 4 bases at J, with 13 bases between. Germline CDR1 reads SGHRS; CDR2 reads YFSETQ. The CDR3 is 14 amino acids. The CDR3: CASKSGRGNEKLFF. Written as DNA, the CDR3 is TGCGCCAGCAAATCGGGCAGGGGTAATGAAAAACTGTTTTTT.

CDR3 region: CASSEVAGEITF. In nucleotides, the CDR3 is TGCGCCAGCAGTGAGGTGGCGGGGGAAATAACCTTC. The rearrangement joins TRBV10-2 to TRBJ1-2; possibly TRBD1 for D (5 bases). V lost 2 bases and J 14 bases, leaving 15 bases between the germline ends. Germline CDR1 reads WSHSY; CDR2 reads SAAADI. CDR3 size: 12 residues.

The V gene is TRBV5-6, the J gene TRBJ2-1; D perhaps matches TRBD2 (8 bases). Germline CDR1 is SGHDT and CDR2 is YYEEEE. CDR3 length: 17 amino acids. The V end lost 4 bases, the J end lost 2 bases, and 19 bases lay between the germline ends. The CDR3 DNA reads as TGTGCCAGCAGCCTAGGGGGCGGGGGGCCGCCCTACAATGAGCAGTTCTTC. Translating it yields CASSLGGGGPPYNEQFF. Complete variable domain (other parts from reference TRBV5-6 and TRBJ2-1): DAGVTQSPTHLIKTRGQQVTLRCSPKSGHDTVSWYQQALGQGPQFIFQYYEEEERQRGNFPDRFSGHQFPNYSSELNVNALLLGDSALYLCASSLGGGGPPYNEQFFGPGTRLTVL.

This clone was observed a few times. This rearrangement joins TRBV7-8 to TRBJ2-6, with TRBD1 matching 9 bases. Germline V gives CDR1 SGHVS, CDR2 FQNEAQ. Trimming cost V 5 bases and J 4 bases; bases outside gene matches: 6. This CDR3 comprises 16 residues. Written as DNA, the CDR3 is TGTGCCAGCAGCCCGGGGACAGGGCGAGGGGCCAACGTCCTGACTTTC. Translation: CASSPGTGRGANVLTF.

CDR3 bases: TGTGCCAGCAGCGCCGATACGACAGGCACAGATACGCAGTATTTT. Residues: CASSADTTGTDTQYF. The chain is built from TRBV7-9 and TRBJ2-3; TRBD1 might be the D (5 bases). The CDR3 totals 15 residues. Trimming took off 5 bases at V and 1 base at J, with 13 bases between the two ends. CDR1 and CDR2 from the germline V gene are SEHNR and FQNEAQ (reference sequence). The whole variable domain, filled in from reference TRBV7-9 and TRBJ2-3, reads DTGVSQNPRHKITKRGQNVTFRCDPISEHNRLYWYRQTLGQGPEFLTYFQNEAQLEKSRLLSDRFSAERPKGSFSTLEIQRTEQGDSAMYLCASSADTTGTDTQYFGPGTRLTVL.

The chain recombines TRBV2 with TRBJ2-6, with TRBD2 matching 8 bases. This CDR3 contains 18 residues. V lost 4 bases and J lost 4; bases outside the gene matches: 12. CDR1 and CDR2 from the germline V gene are SNHLY and FYNNEI. The CDR3 nucleotides are TGTGCCAGCAGTGCGCCAGCGGGGGCTTCATCCGGGGCCAACGTCCTGACTTTC. Amino acid sequence: CASSAPAGASSGANVLTF.

J is TRBJ2-4 and V is TRBV2, with a weak D call TRBD2 (6 bases). CDR3 length: 14 residues. Trimming stripped 8 bases from V and 3 bases from J, with 14 bases between. Germline values: CDR1 SNHLY, CDR2 FYNNEI. The CDR3: CASRRGFDKNIQYF. The CDR3 DNA follows: TGTGCCAGCCGACGGGGGTTTGACAAAAACATTCAGTACTTC.

The chain recombines TRBV13 with TRBJ2-7; 14 bases align to TRBD2. Germline V gene lookup returns CDR1 PRHDT and CDR2 FYEKMQ (reference sequence). The CDR3 is 19 amino acids. After removal of 5 bases from V and 0 bases from J, the junction contained 12 bases not matched to a gene. In DNA form, the CDR3 reads TGTGCCAGCAGCAACTTGGGACTAGCGGGGGTCCGGAACTCCTACGAGCAGTACTTC. It translates to CASSNLGLAGVRNSYEQYF.

This rearrangement joins TRBV10-1 to TRBJ1-1; 11 bases are a match to TRBD1. CDR3 length equals 14 residues. The V gene's germline CDR1 is WNHNN and CDR2 SYGVQD (reference sequence). J lost 3 bases, V lost 6 bases, and 3 bases had no gene match. The CDR3 protein is CASRRGQGDTEAFF. CDR3 nucleotides: TGCGCCAGCAGAAGGGGACAGGGGGACACTGAAGCTTTCTTT.

This chain links TRBV5-6 with TRBJ1-2; weak D call: TRBD1 (6 bases). With 6 bases removed from V and 2 bases from J, the gap between germline ends came to 11 bases. The CDR3 covers 13 residues. The germline gives CDR1 SGHDT, CDR2 YYEEEE. The CDR3 loop is CASMLQGNYGYTF. The CDR3 coding sequence is TGTGCCAGCATGCTGCAGGGGAACTATGGCTACACCTTC.

The genes are TRBV27 and TRBJ2-5, with 12 bases that match TRBD2. CDR1 MNHEY and CDR2 SMNVEV come from the germline V gene (reference sequence). Trimming cost V 6 bases and J 3 bases; bases outside gene matches: 5. This CDR3 is built from 15 residues. CDR3 protein: CASRPGLAGKETQYF. CDR3 sequence (DNA): TGTGCCAGCAGACCGGGACTAGCGGGTAAAGAGACCCAGTACTTC.

This clone turned up a few times. The rearrangement uses TRBV11-2 and TRBJ2-3, with TRBD1 identical over 11 bases. The length of the CDR3 is 16 residues. The V segment lost 8 bases and the J segment 3 bases; nucleotides outside the gene matches: 10. The germline CDR1 and CDR2 sequences are SGHAT and FQNNGV. The CDR3 spells CASGGTGGRRTDTQYF. CDR3 in DNA: TGTGCCAGCGGAGGGACAGGGGGGAGGAGGACAGATACGCAGTATTTT.

The chain recombines TRBV6-1 with TRBJ2-5, with 8 bases fitting TRBD2. Trimming at V came to 7 bases and at J to 5 bases, leaving 9 bases not matched to a gene. The CDR3 consists of 14 residues. Looked up from germline, CDR1 is MNHNS and CDR2 is SASEGT. In DNA, the CDR3 is TGTGCCAGCACACAACGGGGGGGCCTGGAGACCCAGTACTTC. Translation: CASTQRGGLETQYF.

The chain employs TRBV1 and TRBJ2-2; TRBD2 was called by the table and not checked on the DNA. TRBV1 is tagged as a pseudogene. The CDR3 is 17 residues long. This CDR3 reads CTSSQETSGDRAGELFF. The DNA for the CDR3 is TGCACCAGCAGCCAAGAGACTAGCGGGGATAGGGCCGGGGAGCTGTTTTTT.

The sample holds one count of this clone. The V gene is TRBV7-9, the J gene TRBJ1-2, with a tentative D call TRBD1 (6 bases). V lost 0 bases and J 4 bases, leaving 9 bases between the germline ends. This CDR3 is built from 14 residues. Germline CDR1 is SEHNR and CDR2 is FQNEAQ (reference sequence). In DNA, the CDR3 is TGTGCCAGCAGCTTAGCGGACAGAGCCTATGGCTACACCTTC. Residues: CASSLADRAYGYTF.

The chain has TRBV29-1 and TRBJ2-1; 7 nucleotides align to TRBD2. CDR1 is SQVTM and CDR2 is ANQGSEA in the germline V gene. The junction had 2 bases not matched to a gene; V was cut back by 3 bases and J by 9 bases. This CDR3 contains 11 residues. CDR3 region: CSVEGGVEQFF. The CDR3 DNA reads as TGCAGCGTTGAGGGGGGGGTTGAGCAGTTCTTC.

The chain joins TRBV18 to TRBJ1-5; D is unclear. This CDR3 region has 14 residues. V was trimmed by 3 bases and J by 0 bases, leaving 6 bases between them. Germline assignment: CDR1 KGHSH and CDR2 LQKENI. CDR3 protein: CASSPSNSNQPQHF. CDR3 coding DNA: TGTGCCAGCTCACCGTCAAATAGCAATCAGCCCCAGCATTTT.

The chain recombines TRBV9 with TRBJ1-1; D uncertain. The germline V and J ends were trimmed by 3 bases and 0 bases, with 12 bases remaining between them. Germline V CDR1 and CDR2: SGDLS, YYNGEE. The CDR3 totals 15 residues. CDR3 loop: CASSAADGVNTEAFF. In nucleotides, the CDR3 is TGTGCCAGCAGCGCCGCGGACGGGGTGAACACTGAAGCTTTCTTT.

There are a few counts of this clone. The CDR3 sequence: CASSEHLNTEAFF. CDR3 coding DNA: TGTGCCAGCAGCGAACACCTGAACACTGAAGCTTTCTTT. This chain links TRBV5-8 with TRBJ1-1; no clear D. The CDR3 is 13 amino acids. V gave up 4 bases and J gave up 0 bases, with 7 bases separating them. CDR1 is SGHTS and CDR2 is YDEGEE in the germline V gene.

The gene calls are TRBV19 and TRBJ2-3; tentatively, D is TRBD1 (5 bases). Deletions cut 4 bases from V and 2 bases from J, with 13 bases between. The CDR3 is 15 amino acids. Germline V gives CDR1 LNHDA, CDR2 SQIVND (reference sequence). Written as DNA, the CDR3 is TGTGCCAGTAGTACAATGACAGAAAACACAGATACGCAGTATTTT. This translates into CASSTMTENTDTQYF.

The chain uses TRBV19 and TRBJ1-5; D might be TRBD1 (6 bases). CDR3 length: 15 residues. The germline gives CDR1 LNHDA, CDR2 SQIVND (reference sequence). The V end lost 7 bases, the J end lost 1 base, and 14 bases lay between the germline ends. CDR3 region: CASTRTAPSNQPQHF. CDR3 nucleotide sequence: TGTGCCAGTACCCGGACAGCCCCAAGCAATCAGCCCCAGCATTTT.

The chain recombines TRBV5-1 with TRBJ2-3, with TRBD1 as a possible D gene (6 bases). The CDR3 is made up of 16 amino acids. Trimming removed 6 bases at V and 6 bases at J, with 23 bases between. Germline loops: CDR1 SGHRS, CDR2 YFSETQ. For the CDR3, the DNA is TGCGCCAGCAAAGGTGGTGGGACACCTCTCGTGGATACGCAGTATTTT. It yields the protein CASKGGGTPLVDTQYF.

The chain is built from TRBV4-1 and TRBJ2-7; maybe TRBD1 (7 bases). V lost 1 base and J 1 base, leaving 11 bases between the germline ends. CDR3 length equals 15 residues. Germline assignment: CDR1 MGHRA and CDR2 YSYEKL. In DNA, the CDR3 is TGCGCCAGCAGCCAAGCCCCAGGGGGGTCCTACGAGCAGTACTTC. Its protein is CASSQAPGGSYEQYF.

This chain connects TRBV7-9 to TRBJ2-3; 11 nucleotides agree with TRBD2. The germline CDR1 and CDR2 sequences are SEHNR and FQNEAQ (reference sequence). This CDR3 is 19 amino acids long. Unmatched junction bases numbered 14, after V lost 4 bases and J lost 2 bases. The CDR3 nucleotides read TGTGCCAGCAGCTCAGCTCTTGGAACTAGCGGGGGATCCACAGATACGCAGTATTTT. Translation gives CASSSALGTSGGSTDTQYF.

This clone has only a few counts. V is TRBV5-4 and J is TRBJ2-3; TRBD1 matches 10 bases. Unmatched junction bases numbered 3, after V lost 0 bases and J lost 8 bases. Germline CDR1 is SGHNT and CDR2 is YYREEE (reference sequence). CDR3 size: 14 residues. The CDR3 nucleotides read TGTGCCAGCAGCTTGGGACAGGGGGCTTTTACGCAGTATTTT. Translated: CASSLGQGAFTQYF.

CDR3 bases: TGTGCCATCAGGCTAGGACAGGGGAATAATTCACCCCTCCACTTT. It is translated as CAIRLGQGNNSPLHF. The chain links TRBV10-3 to TRBJ1-6, with 9 bases that match TRBD1. The J segment lost 5 bases and the V segment lost 6 bases, leaving 5 bases of the junction unmatched. Germline lookup yields CDR1 ENHRY and CDR2 SYGVKD. The CDR3 contains 15 residues.

V gene TRBV7-9 combines with J gene TRBJ1-1; 7 nucleotides line up with TRBD1. This CDR3 has 15 amino acids. The J segment lost 3 bases and the V segment lost 1 base, leaving 5 bases of the junction unmatched. The V gene's germline CDR1 is SEHNR and CDR2 FQNEAQ (reference sequence). CDR3: CASSLEGGGHTEAFF. The CDR3 DNA follows: TGTGCCAGCAGCTTAGAAGGAGGGGGCCACACTGAAGCTTTCTTT.

The chain carries TRBV9 and TRBJ2-1; the match to TRBD2 covers 8 bases. The V gene end was trimmed by 5 bases and the J gene end by 3 bases; junction bases not matched to a gene: 7. The CDR3 is 15 amino acids. CDR1 and CDR2 from the germline V gene are SGDLS and YYNGEE. Written as DNA, the CDR3 is TGTGCCAGCAGTCTTAGCGGGACGCTCTACAATGAGCAGTTCTTC. Protein sequence: CASSLSGTLYNEQFF. The whole variable domain, remainder taken from reference TRBV9 and TRBJ2-1, is DSGVTQTPKHLITATGQRVTLRCSPRSGDLSVYWYQQSLDQGLQFLIQYYNGEERAKGNILERFSAQQFPDLHSELNLSSLELGDSALYFCASSLSGTLYNEQFFGPGTRLTVL.